The 30 T cell receptor beta chains given below trace back to one sample, sequenced in a study of neurological immune-mediated disorders. Each CDR3 protein is one row after TCRdb ran MiXCR on the 5' RACE reads. The repertoire includes 70,000 or so distinct CDR3 sequences, 3.2% of them detected once, and 4% to 6.5% sits in the top ten. Sequencing input: PBMCs. These receptors were collected from a woman between 45 and 60 years old with multiple sclerosis.

This clonotype was counted only a few times. This chain joins TRBV5-1 and TRBJ2-5; 7 nucleotides line up with TRBD2. The V segment lost 1 base and the J segment 3 bases; nucleotides outside the gene matches: 9. This CDR3 is built from 16 residues. The germline gives CDR1 SGHRS, CDR2 YFSETQ. The CDR3 DNA follows: TGCGCCAGCAGCTTGACGGCTAGCGGTACGGAAGAGACCCAGTACTTC. Protein: CASSLTASGTEETQYF.

This clonotype has a count of ten or more. The rearrangement links TRBV5-1 to TRBJ1-2, with D unresolved. This CDR3 contains 12 residues. Per germline, CDR1 SGHRS and CDR2 YFSETQ. The germline V and J ends were trimmed by 5 bases and 4 bases, with 9 bases remaining between them. The CDR3 DNA sequence: TGCGCCAGCAGGACCGAAACCTATGGCTACACCTTC. Translating it yields CASRTETYGYTF.

This clonotype was seen at least ten times. The gene calls are TRBV12-3 or TRBV12-4 and TRBJ1-3; 7 nucleotides agree with TRBD1. The CDR3 contains 14 residues. The ends lost 6 bases at V and 2 bases at J; junction bases unmatched: 4. CDR3 nucleotides: TGTGCCAGCAGAAGAGGGACAGCTGGAAACACCATATATTTT. Protein product: CASRRGTAGNTIYF.

Many counts were recorded for this clonotype. V usage is TRBV20-1 and J usage is TRBJ1-3; D is unclear. This CDR3 is 14 amino acids long. Germline V CDR1 and CDR2: DFQATT, SNEGSKA (reference sequence). Trimming removed 3 bases at V and 0 bases at J, with 9 bases between. CDR3 in amino acids: CSARSHGSGNTIYF. Here the CDR3 DNA reads TGCAGTGCTAGGTCCCACGGCTCTGGAAACACCATATATTTT.

This clonotype was observed many times. The rearrangement links TRBV15 to TRBJ2-3; 11 bases are shared with TRBD2. From germline, CDR1 is LNHNV and CDR2 YYDKDF (reference sequence). The CDR3 contains 15 residues. J lost 2 bases, V lost 5 bases, and 3 bases had no gene match. The CDR3 DNA reads TGTGCCACCAGCGGGACTAGCGGTTCCACAGATACGCAGTATTTT. Translation gives CATSGTSGSTDTQYF.

This clonotype was recorded many times. V is TRBV12-3 or TRBV12-4 and J is TRBJ1-1; TRBD1 aligns across 7 bases. Unmatched junction bases numbered 5, after V lost 6 bases and J lost 4 bases. The CDR3 extends over 13 amino acids. The CDR3 nucleotides are TGTGCCAGCAGCCTACAGGGGCCCACTGAAGCTTTCTTT. This encodes CASSLQGPTEAFF.

This clonotype was seen at least ten times. This chain connects TRBV18 to TRBJ2-7, with 9 bases matching TRBD1. Germline CDR1 KGHSH, CDR2 LQKENI. V was pared by 3 bases and J by 4 bases, with 7 bases of the junction left unmatched. The CDR3 consists of 15 residues. Written as DNA, the CDR3 is TGTGCCAGCTCACCCGGGACAGGGAGGTCTTACGAGCAGTACGTC. Translated: CASSPGTGRSYEQYV.

Ten or more counts support this clonotype. In nucleotides, the CDR3 is TGTGCCATCAGTGAAGAAATAGCGGGACAAGATACGCAGTATTTT. Translated: CAISEEIAGQDTQYF. This chain links TRBV10-3 with TRBJ2-3, with TRBD2 matching 8 bases. V gave up 3 bases and J gave up 5 bases; unmatched junction bases: 7. The CDR3 has 15 amino acids. Germline CDR1 ENHRY, CDR2 SYGVKD.

This clonotype came up many times. The rearrangement uses TRBV19 and TRBJ1-2; no clear D. V was shortened by 6 bases and J by 1 base, with 9 bases between the two germline ends. CDR3 length equals 13 residues. Germline CDR1 is LNHDA and CDR2 is SQIVND (reference sequence). The CDR3 nucleotides read TGTGCCAGTAGATCAACAGATAACTATGGCTACACCTTC. It encodes CASRSTDNYGYTF.

This clonotype has a count of ten or more. The chain joins TRBV20-1 to TRBJ1-5; no definite D call. V shed 6 bases and J shed 3 bases, with 9 bases lying between them. Germline assignment: CDR1 DFQATT and CDR2 SNEGSKA (reference sequence). This CDR3 region has 12 residues. The CDR3 sequence is CSAYRSNQPQHF. In DNA, the CDR3 is TGCAGTGCATACAGATCCAATCAGCCCCAGCATTTT.

Ten or more counts support this clonotype. The V gene is TRBV6-5, the J gene TRBJ1-1; TRBD1 aligns across 7 bases. In germline, CDR1 is MNHEY, CDR2 SVGAGI. The CDR3 is 13 residues long. V trimming: 7 bases; J trimming: 3 bases; junction bases outside the gene matches: 5. DNA of the CDR3: TGTGCCAGCACCGGGACAGTTTACACTGAAGCTTTCTTT. As protein: CASTGTVYTEAFF.

In its sample, this clonotype was seen many times. The chain links TRBV5-5 to TRBJ1-5; D gene unclear. Germline assignment: CDR1 SGHKS and CDR2 YYEKEE (reference sequence). This CDR3 contains 13 residues. Trimming shortened V by 0 bases and J by 7 bases, and 8 bases separated the two germline ends. CDR3 loop: CASSLDAEQPQHF. The CDR3 bases are TGTGCCAGCAGCTTGGACGCGGAACAGCCCCAGCATTTT.

This clonotype came up many times. The chain joins TRBV5-1 to TRBJ2-5; TRBD2 matches at 7 bases. The V and J ends lost 5 bases and 3 bases, in that order; junction bases with no gene match: 4. The CDR3 runs to 13 residues. CDR1 and CDR2 (germline): SGHRS, YFSETQ. The CDR3 sequence: CASRVGGEETQYF. CDR3 in DNA: TGCGCCAGCAGGGTTGGGGGGGAAGAGACCCAGTACTTC.

This clonotype has a count of ten or more. The CDR3 region is CASSDRGRNQPQHF. DNA of the CDR3: TGTGCCAGCTCAGACAGGGGGAGAAATCAGCCCCAGCATTTT. The rearrangement links TRBV6-2 or TRBV6-3 to TRBJ1-5, with TRBD1 matching 9 bases. V lost 8 bases to trimming and J lost 4 bases; unmatched junction nucleotides: 6. Germline CDR1 MNHEY, CDR2 SVGEGT. This CDR3 is 14 amino acids long.

In this sample, this clonotype turned up many times. The V gene is TRBV5-1, the J gene TRBJ2-1; maybe TRBD2 (6 bases). Germline-derived CDR1 and CDR2 are SGHRS and YFSETQ. V dropped 4 bases and J dropped 5 bases, with 16 bases sitting between them. CDR3 length equals 15 residues. DNA for the CDR3: TGCGCCAGCAGCAACACCGACCGGGAGAACAATGAGCAGTTCTTC. As protein: CASSNTDRENNEQFF.

This clonotype was detected many times. The chain uses TRBV20-1 and TRBJ2-7; 11 bases are shared with TRBD2. There are 16 residues in the CDR3. Germline V gene lookup returns CDR1 DFQATT and CDR2 SNEGSKA (reference sequence). The trim removed 0 bases at V and 6 bases at J, leaving 10 bases unmatched. CDR3 sequence: CSARDPNSGRAGEQYF. The CDR3 DNA reads as TGCAGTGCTAGAGATCCTAATAGCGGGAGGGCCGGCGAGCAGTACTTC.

The chain joins TRBV6-2 or TRBV6-3 to TRBJ2-6, with D tentatively TRBD1 (6 bases). The CDR3 extends over 18 amino acids. Germline V gene sequence: CDR1 MNHEY, CDR2 SVGEGT. Trimming took off 6 bases at V and 0 bases at J, with 18 bases between the two ends. The DNA of the CDR3 is TGTGCCAGCAGCCTGATCCGGGACATAAGCTCTGGGGCCAACGTCCTGACTTTC. Translating it yields CASSLIRDISSGANVLTF.

This clonotype was counted only a few times. The chain employs TRBV19 and TRBJ1-5; 10 positions agree with TRBD1. V lost 5 bases and J lost 4; bases outside the gene matches: 11. CDR1 is LNHDA, CDR2 SQIVND, per germline (reference sequence). CDR3 length equals 17 residues. CDR3 region: CASSPWDRGGRNQPQHF. The CDR3 region has the DNA TGTGCCAGTAGTCCGTGGGACAGGGGAGGCCGTAATCAGCCCCAGCATTTT. Full variable domain (rest looked up from reference TRBV19 and TRBJ1-5): DGGITQSPKYLFRKEGQNVTLSCEQNLNHDAMYWYRQDPGQGLRLIYYSQIVNDFQKGDIAEGYSVSREKKESFPLTVTSAQKNPTAFYLCASSPWDRGGRNQPQHFGDGTRLSIL.

This clonotype showed up many times. This chain links TRBV12-3 or TRBV12-4 with TRBJ2-3; D could derive from TRBD1 or TRBD2 (5 bases each). Trimming pared 5 bases from V and 2 bases from J, leaving 14 bases between. The CDR3 runs to 15 residues. CDR3 sequence reads: CASSPPRGYTDTQYF. DNA for the CDR3: TGTGCCAGCAGTCCCCCCCGGGGCTACACAGATACGCAGTATTTT.

Many counts were recorded for this clonotype. CDR3 sequence: CATSRDSGGTGETQYF. CDR3 in DNA: TGTGCCACCAGCAGAGATAGCGGGGGCACCGGAGAGACCCAGTACTTC. This chain joins TRBV15 and TRBJ2-5; 9 nucleotides align to TRBD2. The V gene end was trimmed by 0 bases and the J gene end by 4 bases; junction bases not matched to a gene: 6. The CDR3 loop spans 16 amino acids. Per germline, CDR1 LNHNV and CDR2 YYDKDF (reference sequence). Looking up the rest from reference TRBV15 and TRBJ2-5 gives the full variable domain: DAMVIQNPRYQVTQFGKPVTLSCSQTLNHNVMYWYQQKSSQAPKLLFHYYDKDFNNEADTPDNFQSRRPNTSFCFLDIRSPGLGDTAMYLCATSRDSGGTGETQYFGPGTRLLVL.

This clonotype was seen repeatedly, ten times or more. The gene calls are TRBV9 and TRBJ2-1, with TRBD2 matching 9 bases. CDR1 and CDR2 from the germline V gene are SGDLS and YYNGEE. The CDR3 runs to 16 residues. V lost 0 bases, J lost 8 bases, and 9 bases stayed unmatched. Here the CDR3 reads CASSVVVRGGLDEQFF. CDR3 nucleotides: TGTGCCAGCAGCGTAGTAGTGCGGGGGGGCCTAGATGAGCAGTTCTTC.

This clonotype was detected many times. The V gene is TRBV9, the J gene TRBJ1-6; D is undetermined. The CDR3 consists of 14 residues. Germline values: CDR1 SGDLS, CDR2 YYNGEE. Trimming took 0 bases from V and 7 from J, leaving 8 bases between them. The CDR3 loop reads CASSVGQRNSPLHF. CDR3 in DNA: TGTGCCAGCAGCGTAGGGCAGAGGAATTCACCCCTCCACTTT.

This clonotype was seen repeatedly, ten times or more. The chain has TRBV7-9 and TRBJ2-7; 7 bases line up with TRBD1. CDR1 and CDR2 (germline): SEHNR, FQNEAQ (reference sequence). The CDR3 has 14 amino acids. Trimming cost V 8 bases and J 1 base; bases outside gene matches: 8. This CDR3 is CASGWTGNSYEQYV. CDR3 nucleotide sequence: TGTGCCAGCGGGTGGACAGGAAATTCCTACGAGCAGTACGTC.

In its sample, this clonotype was seen many times. V and J are TRBV7-8 and TRBJ2-7; D might be TRBD1 (5 bases). There are 14 residues in the CDR3. CDR1 and CDR2 (germline): SGHVS, FQNEAQ. The V and J ends lost 1 base and 1 base respectively, with 8 bases between them. This CDR3 is CASSLDAGSYEQYF. CDR3 bases: TGTGCCAGCAGCTTAGACGCAGGGTCCTACGAGCAGTACTTC.

This clonotype was observed at least ten times. V and J are TRBV24-1 and TRBJ1-1; no definite D call. V lost 9 bases and J lost 8, with 12 bases in between. CDR3 length: 11 amino acids. Germline V gives CDR1 KGHDR, CDR2 SFDVKD. The CDR3 loop reads CATSGPREAFF. The CDR3 DNA sequence: TGTGCCACCTCTGGGCCTCGAGAAGCTTTCTTT.

Many counts were recorded for this clonotype. The rearrangement links TRBV20-1 to TRBJ2-1; maybe TRBD2 (6 bases). Germline V lookup: CDR1 DFQATT, CDR2 SNEGSKA (reference sequence). Trimming shortened V by 1 base and J by 7 bases, and 17 bases separated the two germline ends. This CDR3 is built from 15 residues. Written as DNA, the CDR3 is TGCAGTGCTAGAGGGGACCGGGGGTTTGAGAATGAGCAGTTCTTC. Protein product: CSARGDRGFENEQFF.

In its sample, this clonotype was seen many times. The chain uses TRBV5-1 and TRBJ2-1; TRBD1 or TRBD2 may be the D gene (5 bases each). CDR1 and CDR2 (germline): SGHRS, YFSETQ. This CDR3 has 14 amino acids. The V end lost 0 bases, the J end lost 4 bases, and 8 bases lay between the germline ends. The CDR3 spells CASSLGGRYNEQFF. CDR3 coding DNA: TGCGCCAGCAGCTTGGGGGGGAGATACAATGAGCAGTTCTTC.

In this sample, this clonotype is medium-sized (0.01 to 0.1%). V is TRBV20-1 and J is TRBJ2-5, with D possibly matching TRBD2 (6 bases). The V gene's germline CDR1 is DFQATT and CDR2 SNEGSKA (reference sequence). The V end was cut by 4 bases, the J end by 2 bases, with 8 bases between. The CDR3 loop spans 12 amino acids. CDR3 DNA: TGCAGTGCTACGGCGGGGCAAGAGACCCAGTACTTC. Its translation: CSATAGQETQYF.

Ten or more counts support this clonotype. This chain connects TRBV5-1 to TRBJ2-7, with D perhaps matching TRBD1 or TRBD2 (5 bases each). The CDR3 is 14 amino acids. Germline assignment: CDR1 SGHRS and CDR2 YFSETQ. Deletions cut 4 bases from V and 7 bases from J, with 18 bases between. CDR3 sequence reads: CASSVPGTSREQYF. CDR3 in DNA: TGCGCCAGCAGCGTACCCGGGACCAGCCGGGAGCAGTACTTC.

This clonotype occurred a few times. A much larger clone lies a single base off, so this may be a read error. This chain connects TRBV29-1 to TRBJ1-4; D unclear. The CDR3 totals 10 residues. Germline V lookup: CDR1 SQVTM, CDR2 ANQGSEA. Written as DNA, the CDR3 is TGCAGCGTTGCCGATGAAACACTGTTTTTT. Its protein is CSVADETLFF.